This T cell receptor beta chain emerged from a study of tumor-infiltrating lymphocytes in primary liver carcinoma. This CDR3 has 12 amino acids. V shed 6 bases and J shed 9 bases, with 13 bases lying between them. Germline assignment: CDR1 MNHEY and CDR2 SVGEGT. Synthesis of TCR beta cDNA was carried out from 500 ng total RNA with a constant-region primer. For TCR beta, libraries were produced by three nested multiplex PCR rounds using slightly modified ARM-PCR. The first two PCR rounds used TRBV1-TRBV30 forward primers with a C-beta reverse primer, about 10 cycles each. TCRdb reprocessed the multiplex PCR reads via MiXCR and lists one record per CDR3 protein. The repertoire holds a few hundred thousand distinct CDR3 sequences, with almost 60% as singletons. Unsorted whole blood supplied the blood RNA, and germline DNA was isolated too.

Sequencing used peripheral blood. This receptor was taken from a woman in her 30s with primary liver carcinoma and hepatitis B virus infection. The chain uses TRBV6-2 or TRBV6-3 and TRBJ2-3; D not resolved. The CDR3 DNA follows: TGTGCCAGCAGCCCCCCCGAGGACACGCAGTATTTT. This gives the protein CASSPPEDTQYF.